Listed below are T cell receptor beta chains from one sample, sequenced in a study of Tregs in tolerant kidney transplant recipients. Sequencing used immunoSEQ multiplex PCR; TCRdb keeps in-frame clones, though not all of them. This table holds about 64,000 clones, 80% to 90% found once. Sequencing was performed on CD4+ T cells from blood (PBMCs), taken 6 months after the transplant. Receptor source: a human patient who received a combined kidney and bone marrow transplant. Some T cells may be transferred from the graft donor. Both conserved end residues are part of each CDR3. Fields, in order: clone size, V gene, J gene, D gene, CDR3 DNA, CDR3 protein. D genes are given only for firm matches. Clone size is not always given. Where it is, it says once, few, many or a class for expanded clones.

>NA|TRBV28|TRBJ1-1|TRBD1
TGTGCCAGCAGTTTAGCGACAGGGATTACCTTT
CASSLATGITF
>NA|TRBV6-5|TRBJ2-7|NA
TGTGCCAGCAGTGGGGGCAGGGACCCCTACGAGCAGTACTTC
CASSGGRDPYEQYF
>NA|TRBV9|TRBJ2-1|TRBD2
TGTGCCAGCAGCGATACATCTCGACTAGCGGACTACAATGAGCAGTTCTTC
CASSDTSRLADYNEQFF
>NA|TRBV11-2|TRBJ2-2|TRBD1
TGTGCCAGCAGCCGCTGGGACAGGGACACCGGGGAGCTGTTTTTT
CASSRWDRDTGELFF
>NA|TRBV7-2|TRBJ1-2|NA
TGTGCCAGCAGCCCGGACAGTGTCTATGGCTACACCTTC
CASSPDSVYGYTF
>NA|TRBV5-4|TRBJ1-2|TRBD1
TGTGCCAGCAGCTTGGTTCCGGGGACAGCCCCACTCTATGGCTACACCTTC
CASSLVPGTAPLYGYTF
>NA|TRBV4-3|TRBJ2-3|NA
TGCGCCAGCAGCCAAGATTGGACCGAATTTAGTTGGAGGGGCCTAGATACGCAGTATTTT
CASSQDWTEFSWRGLDTQYF
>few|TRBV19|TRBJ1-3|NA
TGTGCCAGTAGTAAGCCCTCTGGAAACACCATATATTTT
CASSKPSGNTIYF
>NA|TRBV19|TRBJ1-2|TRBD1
TGTGCCAGTAGTCTTCCTCCGGGACAGGGGGCTTCGAACTATGGCTACACCTTC
CASSLPPGQGASNYGYTF
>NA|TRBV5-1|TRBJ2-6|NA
TGCGCCAGCAGTCTGGAGTTGACAGGAGTGGCTGGGGCCAACGTCCTGACTTTC
CASSLELTGVAGANVLTF
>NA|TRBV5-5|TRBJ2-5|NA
TGTGCCAGCAGCTTTTGGCCCCAAGAGACCCAGTACTTC
CASSFWPQETQYF
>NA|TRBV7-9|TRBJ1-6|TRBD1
TGTGCCAGCAGCTTAGGCTCCAGGTGGGACAGGAATTCACCCCTCCACTTT
CASSLGSRWDRNSPLHF
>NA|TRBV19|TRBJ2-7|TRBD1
TGTGCCAGTAGTCGACAGGGAAATTTCTACGAGCAGTACTTC
CASSRQGNFYEQYF
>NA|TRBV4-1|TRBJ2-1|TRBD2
TGCGCCAGCAGCCCTCCCCGGGCTAGCGGGAGAAATGAGCAGTTCTTC
CASSPPRASGRNEQFF
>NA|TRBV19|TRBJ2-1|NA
TGTGCCAGTAGTATAGGGGACTCCGTACGGTTCTTC
CASSIGDSVRFF
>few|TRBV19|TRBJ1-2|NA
TGTGCCAGTAGTATAGATCGTCGGGGGGCGGGAGGCTACACCTTC
CASSIDRRGAGGYTF
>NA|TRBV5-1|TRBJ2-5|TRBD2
TGCGCCAGCAGCTTTGGGCGACTAGCGGGAGGGAACCAAGAGACCCAGTACTTC
CASSFGRLAGGNQETQYF
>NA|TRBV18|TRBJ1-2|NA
TGTGCCAGCTCACGGAGGGACGCTGGGGGCTACACCTTC
CASSRRDAGGYTF
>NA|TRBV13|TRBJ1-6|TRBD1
TGTGCCAGCAGCTTAGCGGGGACAGGGCAATCACCCCTCCACTTT
CASSLAGTGQSPLHF
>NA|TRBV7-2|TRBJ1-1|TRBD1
TGTGCCAGCAGCCCTGGGACAGGGCGCACTGAAGCTTTCTTT
CASSPGTGRTEAFF
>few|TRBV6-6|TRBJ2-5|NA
TGTGCCAGCAGCGAGCAAGAGACCCAGTACTTC
CASSEQETQYF
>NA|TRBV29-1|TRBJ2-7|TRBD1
TGCAGCGCTACGACCGGACAGGCGTCCTACGAGCAGTACTTC
CSATTGQASYEQYF
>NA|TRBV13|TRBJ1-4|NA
TGTGCCAGCGGGCACGGCAGTCGGGAAAAACTGTTTTTT
CASGHGSREKLFF
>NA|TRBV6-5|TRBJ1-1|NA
TGTGCCAGCTACAAGAACACTGAAGCTTTCTTT
CASYKNTEAFF
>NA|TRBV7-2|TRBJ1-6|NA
TGTGCCAGCAGCCACAGCTCAGTTAATTCCCCCCTCCACTTT
CASSHSSVNSPLHF
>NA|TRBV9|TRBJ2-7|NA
TGTGCCAGCAGCCCCCGACAAGGGGGCGAGCAGTACTTC
CASSPRQGGEQYF
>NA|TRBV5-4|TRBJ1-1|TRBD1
TGTGCCAGCAGCGTGGGACAGGGGAACACTGAAGCTTTCTTT
CASSVGQGNTEAFF
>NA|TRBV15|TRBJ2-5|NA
TGTGCCACCAGCAGAGATCGTCCAGGGGCAGGAGAGACCCAGTACTTC
CATSRDRPGAGETQYF
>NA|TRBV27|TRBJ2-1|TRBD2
TGTGCCAGCAGTTCAGCTAGCGGGGTCTACAATGAGCAGTTCTTC
CASSSASGVYNEQFF
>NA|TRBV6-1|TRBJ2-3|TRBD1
TGTGCCAGCAGTGAAATGAGGGGACAGGTGTTCACAGATACGCAGTATTTT
CASSEMRGQVFTDTQYF
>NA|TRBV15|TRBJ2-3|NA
TGTGCCACCAGCAGAGGGAGGATGACCCTTTCAGATACGCAGTATTTT
CATSRGRMTLSDTQYF
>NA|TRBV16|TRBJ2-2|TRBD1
TGTGCCAGCAGCCAAGGGACAGGCACGAACACCGGGGAGCTGTTTTTT
CASSQGTGTNTGELFF
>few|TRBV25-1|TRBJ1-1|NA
TGTGCCAGCAGGGAGCAGGGCGGTGGGGCTTTCTTT
CASREQGGGAFF
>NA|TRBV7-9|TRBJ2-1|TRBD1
TGTGCCAGCAGCCTGCCCGGGACAGGGAGGAATGAGCAGTTCTTC
CASSLPGTGRNEQFF
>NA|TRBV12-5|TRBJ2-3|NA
TGTGCTAGTGGTCCCCCCTCTCCGACAGATACGCAGTATTTT
CASGPPSPTDTQYF
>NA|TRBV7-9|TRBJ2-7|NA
TGTGCCAGCAGCTTAACAGTCGGATCCTACGAGCAGTACTTC
CASSLTVGSYEQYF
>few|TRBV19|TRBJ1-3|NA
TGTGCCAGTAGTATTACGGGTATAGACACCATATATTTT
CASSITGIDTIYF
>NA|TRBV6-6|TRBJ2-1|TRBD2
TGTGCCAGCAGACAAAGCGGGAGCTCCTACAATGAGCAGTTCTTC
CASRQSGSSYNEQFF
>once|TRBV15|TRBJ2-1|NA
TGTGCCACCAGTCAAAGACTAGGCGGCAATGAGCAGTTCTTC
CATSQRLGGNEQFF
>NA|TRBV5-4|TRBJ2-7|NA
TGTGCCAGCAGCTTAGCGGCTACCTACGAGCAGTACTTC
CASSLAATYEQYF
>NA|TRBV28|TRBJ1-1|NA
TGTGCCAGCAGTTTTTCAGGCTCTTTGCCTGAAGCTTTCTTT
CASSFSGSLPEAFF
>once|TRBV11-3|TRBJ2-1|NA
TGTGCCAGCAGCTTCGACCCGGGGGAGCAGTTCTTC
CASSFDPGEQFF
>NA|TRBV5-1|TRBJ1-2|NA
TGCGCCAGCAACGGGGCCCAGGGGCTCTATGGCTACACCTTC
CASNGAQGLYGYTF
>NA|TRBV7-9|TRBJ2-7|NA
TGTGCCAGCAGCTTAGGTTCCGGGATGGGCTACGAGCAGTACTTC
CASSLGSGMGYEQYF
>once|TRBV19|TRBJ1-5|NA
TGTGCCAGTAGAAACAGCCCTTATAGCAATCAGCCCCAGCATTTT
CASRNSPYSNQPQHF
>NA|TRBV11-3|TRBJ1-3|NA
TGTGCCAGCAGCTCGTCTAGAAGAAACACCATATATTTT
CASSSSRRNTIYF
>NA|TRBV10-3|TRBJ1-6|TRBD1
TGTGCCACACAAGGACAGGGAGGGAGTTCTTATAATTCCCCCCTCCACTTT
CATQGQGGSSYNSPLHF